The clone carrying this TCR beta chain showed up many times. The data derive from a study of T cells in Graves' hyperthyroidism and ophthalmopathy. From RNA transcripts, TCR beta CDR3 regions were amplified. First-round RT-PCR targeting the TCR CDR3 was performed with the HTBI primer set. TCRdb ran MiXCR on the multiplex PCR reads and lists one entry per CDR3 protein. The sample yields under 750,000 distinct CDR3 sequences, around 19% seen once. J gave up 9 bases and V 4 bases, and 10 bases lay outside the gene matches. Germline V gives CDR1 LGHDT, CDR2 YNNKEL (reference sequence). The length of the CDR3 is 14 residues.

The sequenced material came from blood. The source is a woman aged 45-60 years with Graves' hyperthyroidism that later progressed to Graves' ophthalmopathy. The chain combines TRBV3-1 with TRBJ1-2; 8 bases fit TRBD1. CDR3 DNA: TGTGCCAGCAGCCGAACCGACAGGGGATATAGCTACACCTTC. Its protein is CASSRTDRGYSYTF. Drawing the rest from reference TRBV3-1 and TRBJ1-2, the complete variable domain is DTAVSQTPKYLVTQMGNDKSIKCEQNLGHDTMYWYKQDSKKFLKIMFSYNNKELIINETVPNRFSPKSPDKAHLNLHINSLELGDSAVYFCASSRTDRGYSYTFGSGTRLTVV.